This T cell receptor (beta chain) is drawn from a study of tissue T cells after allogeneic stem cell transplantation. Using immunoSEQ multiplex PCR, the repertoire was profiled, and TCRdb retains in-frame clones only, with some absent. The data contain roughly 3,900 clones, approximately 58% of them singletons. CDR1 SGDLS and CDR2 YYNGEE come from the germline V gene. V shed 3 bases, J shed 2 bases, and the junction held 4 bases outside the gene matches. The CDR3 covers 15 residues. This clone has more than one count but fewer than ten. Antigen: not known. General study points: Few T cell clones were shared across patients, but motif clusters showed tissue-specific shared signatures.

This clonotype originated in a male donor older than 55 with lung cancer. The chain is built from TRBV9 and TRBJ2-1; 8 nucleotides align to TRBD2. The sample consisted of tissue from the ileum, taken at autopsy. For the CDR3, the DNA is TGTGCCAGCAGCGAGCGGGAGAAGACCTACAATGAGCAGTTCTTC. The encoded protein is CASSEREKTYNEQFF.